This T cell receptor beta chain is from a study of OX40 agonist ivuxolimab in advanced cancers. The wider study: Intravenous ivuxolimab at 0.01 to 10 mg/kg was given to patients every 2 weeks.

The repertoire was sequenced with immunoSEQ multiplex PCR; TCRdb's copy has only in-frame clones and lacks some. The sample holds 20,000 to 25,000 clones, around three quarters seen once. Study-wide results and caveats: Antigen specificity was not determined for the expanded peripheral T cells. Clonal expansion among partial responders at 0.1-3.0 mg/kg ranked near the lowest. Clones of CD4+ and CD8+ blood T cells grew by week 6 at doses of 0.1 to 3.0 mg/kg.

Comment on this clone: Its antigen is still unknown.

The sample was CD4+ or CD8+ T cells sorted from blood, taken in a trial of the OX40 agonist ivuxolimab. This receptor was identified in an adult with an advanced solid tumor such as melanoma, head and neck, liver or kidney cancer.

The CDR3 sequence is CASSSDRRYGYTF. CDR3 bases: TGTGCCAGCAGTTCGGACCGGAGGTATGGCTACACCTTC. V usage is TRBV25-1 and J usage is TRBJ1-2; D gene unclear. The CDR3 length is 13 residues. Trimming left V 5 bases short and J 5 bases short, with 12 bases between. CDR1 and CDR2 from the germline V gene are MGHDK and SYGVNS.